This is a list of T cell receptor beta chains from one sample in a study of blood T cell repertoires in COVID-19. Data came from immunoSEQ multiplex PCR; TCRdb stores just in-frame clones and leaves some out. The sample includes about 230,000 clones, 86% of them seen just once. The sequenced sample consisted of peripheral blood. The receptors were sampled from a man aged 50 to 60 with COVID-19, enrolled during active disease. CDR3s include the opening cysteine and the closing phenylalanine or tryptophan. The D gene is left open where the match is weak. The size field is filled for only some rows; it gives once, few, many or a size class.

D gene: TRBD1
V gene: TRBV27
clone size: .
J gene: TRBJ1-2
CDR3 length: 16
CDR3 protein: CASSSTGTGVAYGYTF
CDR3 DNA: TGTGCCAGCAGCTCCACCGGGACAGGGGTGGCCTATGGCTACACCTTC

D gene: .
V gene: TRBV20-1
clone size: .
J gene: TRBJ1-2
CDR3 length: 15
CDR3 protein: CSASLPQGGGDGYTF
CDR3 DNA: TGCAGTGCCAGTTTACCACAAGGGGGTGGGGATGGCTACACCTTC

D gene: .
V gene: TRBV6-1
clone size: .
J gene: TRBJ2-2
CDR3 length: 14
CDR3 protein: CASSEPQGTGELFF
CDR3 DNA: TGTGCCAGCAGTGAACCACAGGGTACCGGGGAGCTGTTTTTT

D gene: .
V gene: TRBV14
clone size: .
J gene: TRBJ1-2
CDR3 length: 13
CDR3 protein: CASSQSVNYGYTF
CDR3 DNA: TGTGCCAGCAGCCAGTCAGTTAACTATGGCTACACCTTC

D gene: .
V gene: TRBV14
clone size: .
J gene: TRBJ2-7
CDR3 length: 14
CDR3 protein: CASSQARGEVEQYF
CDR3 DNA: TGTGCCAGCAGCCAAGCCCGAGGGGAGGTCGAGCAGTACTTC

D gene: .
V gene: TRBV19
clone size: .
J gene: TRBJ1-6
CDR3 length: 13
CDR3 protein: CASRSRAGSPLHF
CDR3 DNA: TGTGCCAGTAGAAGCAGGGCCGGTTCACCCCTCCACTTT

D gene: .
V gene: TRBV6-4
clone size: few
J gene: TRBJ1-6
CDR3 length: 14
CDR3 protein: CASSDTSSSGPLHF
CDR3 DNA: TGTGCCAGCAGCGATACGTCGAGCTCAGGTCCCCTCCACTTT

D gene: TRBD2
V gene: TRBV10-1
clone size: .
J gene: TRBJ2-3
CDR3 length: 15
CDR3 protein: CASSGGLDPFHTQYF
CDR3 DNA: TGCGCCAGCAGTGGGGGACTAGACCCTTTCCATACGCAGTATTTT

D gene: .
V gene: TRBV5-8
clone size: .
J gene: TRBJ1-5
CDR3 length: 14
CDR3 protein: CASSPRLRNQPQHF
CDR3 DNA: TGTGCCAGCAGTCCGAGGCTACGGAATCAGCCCCAGCATTTT

D gene: .
V gene: TRBV5-1
clone size: few
J gene: TRBJ1-2
CDR3 length: 13
CDR3 protein: CASSPGERYGYTF
CDR3 DNA: TGCGCCAGCAGCCCAGGGGAGAGGTATGGCTACACCTTC

D gene: TRBD2
V gene: TRBV12-3/TRBV12-4
clone size: .
J gene: TRBJ2-7
CDR3 length: 13
CDR3 protein: CASSSGAGGEQYF
CDR3 DNA: TGTGCCAGCAGCTCCGGGGCGGGGGGCGAGCAGTACTTC

D gene: .
V gene: TRBV28
clone size: few
J gene: TRBJ1-6
CDR3 length: 15
CDR3 protein: CASSIALGRHSPLHF
CDR3 DNA: TGTGCCAGCAGCATAGCGTTGGGGAGACACTCACCCCTCCACTTT

D gene: TRBD1
V gene: TRBV5-8
clone size: .
J gene: TRBJ1-1
CDR3 length: 14
CDR3 protein: CASSQGDRGQKAFF
CDR3 DNA: TGTGCCAGCAGCCAGGGAGACAGGGGGCAAAAAGCTTTCTTT

D gene: .
V gene: TRBV18
clone size: .
J gene: TRBJ1-6
CDR3 length: 15
CDR3 protein: CASSPDRTYNSPLHF
CDR3 DNA: TGTGCCAGCTCACCAGATAGAACCTATAATTCACCCCTCCACTTT

D gene: TRBD1
V gene: TRBV3-1/TRBV3-2
clone size: .
J gene: TRBJ1-2
CDR3 length: 18
CDR3 protein: CASSQVRQGEAINYGYTF
CDR3 DNA: TGTGCCAGCAGCCAAGTTAGACAGGGAGAAGCTATTAACTATGGCTACACCTTC

D gene: .
V gene: TRBV2
clone size: once
J gene: TRBJ2-7
CDR3 length: 14
CDR3 protein: CASSEQGTSYEQYF
CDR3 DNA: TGTGCCAGCAGTGAGCAGGGAACCTCCTACGAGCAGTACTTC

D gene: .
V gene: TRBV5-1
clone size: .
J gene: TRBJ1-2
CDR3 length: 13
CDR3 protein: CASSPAPGYGYTF
CDR3 DNA: TGCGCCAGCAGCCCCGCCCCGGGGTATGGCTACACCTTC

D gene: .
V gene: TRBV9
clone size: .
J gene: TRBJ1-1
CDR3 length: 15
CDR3 protein: CASSSGTLGNTEAFF
CDR3 DNA: TGTGCCAGCAGCTCCGGGACATTGGGAAACACTGAAGCTTTCTTT

D gene: .
V gene: TRBV7-6
clone size: .
J gene: TRBJ2-5
CDR3 length: 15
CDR3 protein: CASSPGWTSQETQYF
CDR3 DNA: TGTGCCAGCAGCCCCGGTTGGACTTCGCAAGAGACCCAGTACTTC

D gene: .
V gene: TRBV7-6
clone size: .
J gene: TRBJ2-4
CDR3 length: 15
CDR3 protein: CASSPLGVAKNIQYF
CDR3 DNA: TGTGCCAGCAGCCCATTAGGGGTAGCCAAAAACATTCAGTACTTC

D gene: .
V gene: TRBV6-5
clone size: .
J gene: TRBJ1-5
CDR3 length: 14
CDR3 protein: CASRAVDSNQPQHF
CDR3 DNA: TGTGCCAGCAGGGCAGTCGATAGCAATCAGCCCCAGCATTTT

D gene: .
V gene: TRBV7-2
clone size: .
J gene: TRBJ2-2
CDR3 length: 18
CDR3 protein: CASSLVRIRGTDTGELFF
CDR3 DNA: TGTGCCAGCAGCTTAGTCCGTATTAGGGGTACGGACACCGGGGAGCTGTTTTTT

D gene: .
V gene: TRBV9
clone size: .
J gene: TRBJ1-5
CDR3 length: 14
CDR3 protein: CASRRARGNQPQHF
CDR3 DNA: TGTGCCAGCCGACGGGCGAGGGGCAATCAGCCCCAGCATTTT

D gene: TRBD1
V gene: TRBV23-1
clone size: .
J gene: TRBJ1-2
CDR3 length: 15
CDR3 protein: CASSQFVRGWGGYTF
CDR3 DNA: TGCGCCAGCAGTCAATTCGTCAGGGGGTGGGGTGGCTACACCTTC

D gene: .
V gene: TRBV12-3/TRBV12-4
clone size: .
J gene: TRBJ1-2
CDR3 length: 12
CDR3 protein: CASSRQDYGYTF
CDR3 DNA: TGTGCCAGCAGCCGACAGGACTATGGCTACACCTTC

D gene: .
V gene: TRBV5-1
clone size: .
J gene: TRBJ1-1
CDR3 length: 13
CDR3 protein: CASRQDMNTEAFF
CDR3 DNA: TGCGCCAGCAGGCAGGATATGAACACTGAAGCTTTCTTT

D gene: TRBD1
V gene: TRBV18
clone size: .
J gene: TRBJ1-1
CDR3 length: 14
CDR3 protein: CASSPDYGQGIAFF
CDR3 DNA: TGTGCCAGCTCACCGGACTATGGACAGGGTATAGCTTTCTTT

D gene: .
V gene: TRBV5-1
clone size: .
J gene: TRBJ1-1
CDR3 length: 12
CDR3 protein: CASSLKPTEAFF
CDR3 DNA: TGCGCCAGCAGCTTGAAGCCCACTGAAGCTTTCTTT

D gene: .
V gene: TRBV7-3
clone size: few
J gene: TRBJ2-1
CDR3 length: 16
CDR3 protein: CASSLNHRTTYNEQFF
CDR3 DNA: TGTGCCAGCAGCTTAAATCATCGGACAACATACAATGAGCAGTTCTTC

D gene: .
V gene: TRBV20-1
clone size: .
J gene: TRBJ2-1
CDR3 length: 13
CDR3 protein: CSASNQGYNEQFF
CDR3 DNA: TGCAGTGCTAGTAACCAGGGGTACAATGAGCAGTTCTTC

D gene: TRBD2
V gene: TRBV10-3
clone size: few
J gene: TRBJ2-7
CDR3 length: 13
CDR3 protein: CASGLAGGGEQYF
CDR3 DNA: TGTGCCTCCGGACTAGCGGGAGGAGGTGAGCAGTACTTC

D gene: .
V gene: TRBV2
clone size: few
J gene: TRBJ1-5
CDR3 length: 15
CDR3 protein: CASSGPASGNQPQHF
CDR3 DNA: TGTGCCAGCAGTGGGCCCGCCTCGGGGAATCAGCCCCAGCATTTT

D gene: TRBD2
V gene: TRBV5-4
clone size: .
J gene: TRBJ2-7
CDR3 length: 15
CDR3 protein: CASSLASGKPLEQYF
CDR3 DNA: TGTGCCAGCAGCTTGGCCAGCGGGAAGCCCCTCGAGCAGTACTTC

D gene: .
V gene: TRBV7-2
clone size: .
J gene: TRBJ2-1
CDR3 length: 16
CDR3 protein: CASSPRLGASYNEQFF
CDR3 DNA: TGTGCCAGCAGCCCAAGACTAGGGGCCTCCTACAATGAGCAGTTCTTC

D gene: TRBD1
V gene: TRBV7-7
clone size: .
J gene: TRBJ2-5
CDR3 length: 14
CDR3 protein: CASSPTGGRETQYF
CDR3 DNA: TGTGCTAGCAGCCCTACAGGGGGGAGGGAGACCCAGTACTTC

D gene: TRBD1
V gene: TRBV14
clone size: .
J gene: TRBJ2-3
CDR3 length: 16
CDR3 protein: CASSQPGTEYTDTQYF
CDR3 DNA: TGTGCCAGCAGCCAACCCGGGACAGAGTACACAGATACGCAGTATTTT